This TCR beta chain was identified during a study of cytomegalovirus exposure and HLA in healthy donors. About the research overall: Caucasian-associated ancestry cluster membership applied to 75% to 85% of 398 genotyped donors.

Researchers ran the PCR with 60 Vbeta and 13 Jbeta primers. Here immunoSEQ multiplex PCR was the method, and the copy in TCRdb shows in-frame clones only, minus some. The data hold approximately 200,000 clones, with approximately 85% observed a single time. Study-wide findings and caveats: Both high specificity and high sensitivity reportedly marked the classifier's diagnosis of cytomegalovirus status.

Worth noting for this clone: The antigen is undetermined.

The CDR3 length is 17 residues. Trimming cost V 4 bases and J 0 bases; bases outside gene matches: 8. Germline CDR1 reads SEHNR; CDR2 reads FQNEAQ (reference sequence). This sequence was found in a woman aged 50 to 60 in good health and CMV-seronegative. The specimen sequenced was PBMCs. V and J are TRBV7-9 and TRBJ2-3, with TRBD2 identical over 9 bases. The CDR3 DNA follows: TGTGCCAGCAGCTCCGGGGTAGCGGGGGCAAGCACAGATACGCAGTATTTT. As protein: CASSSGVAGASTDTQYF.